This passage covers 14 T cell receptor beta chains from one sample sequenced in a study of T cell repertoires in cytomegalovirus infection. Via MiXCR, TCRdb re-called the reads, giving one row per CDR3 protein. The sample consists of over 250,000 distinct CDR3 sequences, around 20% of them appearing once. No antigen has been assigned to these receptors. Specimen: cultured PBMCs, collected from culture after CMV antigen stimulation. Receptors originate from a human donor in good health (CMV status not recorded). Some clones in this sample may be carry-over from other donors' samples.

This clonotype came up a few times. The chain employs TRBV29-1 and TRBJ1-5, with D unclear. Germline V gene data show CDR1 as SQVTM and CDR2 as ANQGSEA. Deletions cut 0 bases from V and 6 bases from J, with 9 bases between. The CDR3 runs 13 residues. The CDR3 sequence: CSVEEARGQPQHF. The CDR3, as DNA: TGCAGCGTTGAAGAAGCTCGGGGTCAGCCCCAGCATTTT.

The chain has TRBV20-1 and TRBJ2-7; the D gene could be TRBD1 or TRBD2 (5 bases each). There are 14 residues in the CDR3. V lost 1 base and J lost 5, with 15 bases in between. CDR1 and CDR2 from the germline V gene are DFQATT and SNEGSKA (reference sequence). The chain's CDR3 is CSARAQKGRNEQYF. The CDR3 nucleotides are TGCAGTGCTAGAGCCCAGAAGGGACGCAACGAGCAGTACTTC.

This clonotype was counted many times. The J gene is TRBJ1-1, the V gene TRBV7-6; D unclear. Germline V gene lookup returns CDR1 SGHVS and CDR2 FNYEAQ. Between the trimmed V and J ends, which lost 1 base and 1 base, there was a span of 7 bases. CDR3 size: 14 residues. CDR3 loop: CASSLGPTNTEAFF. CDR3 nucleotides: TGTGCCAGCAGCTTAGGCCCGACGAACACTGAAGCTTTCTTT.

V is TRBV5-5 and J is TRBJ2-5; no firm D call. Germline assignment: CDR1 SGHKS and CDR2 YYEKEE (reference sequence). This CDR3 has 15 amino acids. The V gene lost 0 bases and the J gene lost 1 base, with 10 bases spanning the gap. DNA of the CDR3: TGTGCCAGCAGCTTGGCCGACTCAGGCCAAGAGACCCAGTACTTC. Its translation: CASSLADSGQETQYF.

This clonotype was counted many times. The chain combines TRBV7-6 with TRBJ1-5; the D is unclear. V lost 5 bases and J lost 2, with 10 bases in between. Germline CDR1 SGHVS, CDR2 FNYEAQ. CDR3 length equals 14 residues. CDR3 region: CASSPHMGNQPQHF. The CDR3 bases are TGTGCCAGCAGCCCGCACATGGGCAATCAGCCCCAGCATTTT.

Details on this clonotype: One end of the junction does not line up with germline, which may come from a read error. This chain uses TRBV19 with TRBJ2-6; D perhaps matches TRBD1 (7 bases). The CDR3 loop spans 16 amino acids. Germline values: CDR1 LNHDA, CDR2 SQIVND (reference sequence). The CDR3 DNA is TGTGCCAGTTGTATCCAGGGGGGAAATGGGGCCAACGTCCTGACTTTC. This translates into CASCIQGGNGANVLTF.

This clonotype was seen at least ten times. The J gene is TRBJ1-1, the V gene TRBV12-3 or TRBV12-4; D remains unclear. The CDR3 has 11 amino acids. V dropped 6 bases and J dropped 2 bases, with 4 bases sitting between them. CDR3 sequence: CASRDNTEAFF. The CDR3 region has the DNA TGTGCCAGCAGGGACAACACTGAAGCTTTCTTT.

This chain connects TRBV7-3 to TRBJ2-1; D is undetermined. Trimming left V 1 base short and J 4 bases short, with 5 bases between. The CDR3 contains 13 residues. Germline lookup yields CDR1 SGHTA and CDR2 FQGTGA. CDR3 region: CASSLNIYNEQFF. The CDR3 nucleotides are TGTGCCAGCAGCTTAAACATATACAATGAGCAGTTCTTC.

This chain links TRBV20-1 with TRBJ2-3, with 10 bases fitting TRBD2. Germline CDR1 is DFQATT and CDR2 is SNEGSKA (reference sequence). With V trimmed by 7 bases and J by 4 bases, 11 bases remained unmatched. CDR3 size: 15 residues. CDR3 protein: CSVGVGLALADTQYF. The CDR3, as DNA: TGCAGTGTTGGGGTGGGACTAGCGTTGGCAGATACGCAGTATTTT.

The CDR3 loop reads CASRTRAGGPSYNEQFF. CDR3 nucleotide sequence: TGTGCCAGCAGGACGCGAGCGGGAGGGCCTTCCTACAATGAGCAGTTCTTC. This sequence joins TRBV27 and TRBJ2-1, with TRBD2 matching over 10 bases. The CDR3 spans 17 residues. Trimming took 6 bases from V and 1 from J; bases not matched to a gene: 9. CDR1 is MNHEY, CDR2 SMNVEV, per germline (reference sequence).

This clonotype has a count of ten or more. The chain carries TRBV7-2 and TRBJ2-7; no firm D call. The length of the CDR3 is 13 residues. CDR1 is SGHTA and CDR2 is FQGNSA in the germline V gene. Trimming removed 1 base from V and 1 base from J, with 5 bases in between. DNA of the CDR3: TGTGCCAGCAGCTTAGACGGATCCTACGAGCAGTACTTC. Its translation: CASSLDGSYEQYF.

There are a few counts of this clonotype. V gene TRBV7-9 combines with J gene TRBJ1-2, with 9 bases aligning to TRBD1. Germline CDR1 SEHNR, CDR2 FQNEAQ (reference sequence). The CDR3 is made up of 14 amino acids. Germline trimming cut 5 bases from V and 2 bases from J; bases unmatched to any gene: 3. This CDR3 is CASSDGTGNYGYTF. For the CDR3, the DNA is TGTGCCAGCAGCGACGGGACAGGGAACTATGGCTACACCTTC.

This clonotype turned up a few times. V usage is TRBV12-3 or TRBV12-4 and J usage is TRBJ1-2, with D perhaps TRBD1 (6 bases). This CDR3 has 16 residues. V was trimmed by 6 bases and J by 0 bases, leaving 17 bases between them. For the CDR3, the DNA is TGTGCCAGCAGCCGAGGACAGAGAGGAGCTAACTATGGCTACACCTTC. Protein product: CASSRGQRGANYGYTF.

As concerns this clonotype: No conserved phenylalanine or tryptophan ends this CDR3, so it is likely a read error. The chain carries TRBV28 and TRBJ2-3; 9 nucleotides match TRBD1. V shed 4 bases and J 4 bases; nucleotides not matched to a gene: 3. The CDR3 covers 14 residues. Germline V CDR1 and CDR2: MDHEN, SYDVKM. In DNA form, the CDR3 reads TGTGCCAGCAGTTCGGGACAGGGATCAGATACGCAGTATTAT. Its protein is CASSSGQGSDTQYY.